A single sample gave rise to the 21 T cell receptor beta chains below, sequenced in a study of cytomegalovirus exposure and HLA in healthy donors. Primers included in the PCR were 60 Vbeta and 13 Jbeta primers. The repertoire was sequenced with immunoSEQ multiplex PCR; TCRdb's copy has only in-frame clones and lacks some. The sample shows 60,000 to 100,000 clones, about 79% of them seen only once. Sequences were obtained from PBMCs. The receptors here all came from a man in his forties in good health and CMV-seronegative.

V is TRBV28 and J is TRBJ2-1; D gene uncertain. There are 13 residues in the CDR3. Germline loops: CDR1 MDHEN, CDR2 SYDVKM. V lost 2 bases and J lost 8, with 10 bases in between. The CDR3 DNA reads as TGTGCCAGCAGTTTAGGGCTCCTCCATGAGCAGTTCTTC. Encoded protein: CASSLGLLHEQFF.

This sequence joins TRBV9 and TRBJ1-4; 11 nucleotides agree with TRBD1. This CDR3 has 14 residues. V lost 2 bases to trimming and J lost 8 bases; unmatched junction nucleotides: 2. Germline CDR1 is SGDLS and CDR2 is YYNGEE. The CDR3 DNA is TGTGCCAGCAGCGTGGGACAGGGGGGGGAAAAACTGTTTTTT. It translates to CASSVGQGGEKLFF.

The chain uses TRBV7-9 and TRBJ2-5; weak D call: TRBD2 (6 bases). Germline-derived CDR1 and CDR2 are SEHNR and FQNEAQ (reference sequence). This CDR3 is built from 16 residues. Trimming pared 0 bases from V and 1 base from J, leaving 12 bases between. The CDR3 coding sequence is TGTGCCAGCAGCTTAGCGGAGGGCAGACCCCAAGAGACCCAGTACTTC. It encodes CASSLAEGRPQETQYF.

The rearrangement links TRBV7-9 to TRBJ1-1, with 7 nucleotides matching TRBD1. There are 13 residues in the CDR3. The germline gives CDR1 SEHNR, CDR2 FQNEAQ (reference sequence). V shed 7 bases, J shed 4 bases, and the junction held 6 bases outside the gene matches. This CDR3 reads CASTRQGTTEAFF. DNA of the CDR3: TGTGCCAGCACCAGACAGGGTACCACTGAAGCTTTCTTT. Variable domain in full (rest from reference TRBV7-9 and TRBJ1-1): DTGVSQNPRHKITKRGQNVTFRCDPISEHNRLYWYRQTLGQGPEFLTYFQNEAQLEKSRLLSDRFSAERPKGSFSTLEIQRTEQGDSAMYLCASTRQGTTEAFFGQGTRLTVV.

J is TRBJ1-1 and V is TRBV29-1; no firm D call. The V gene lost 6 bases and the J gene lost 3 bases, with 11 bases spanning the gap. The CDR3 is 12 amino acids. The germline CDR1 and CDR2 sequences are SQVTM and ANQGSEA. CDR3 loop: CSVLTFDTEAFF. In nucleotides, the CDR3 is TGCAGCGTCCTAACCTTCGACACTGAAGCTTTCTTT. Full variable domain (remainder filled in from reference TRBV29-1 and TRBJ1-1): SAVISQKPSRDICQRGTSLTIQCQVDSQVTMMFWYRQQPGQSLTLIATANQGSEATYESGFVIDKFPISRPNLTFSTLTVSNMSPEDSSIYLCSVLTFDTEAFFGQGTRLTVV.

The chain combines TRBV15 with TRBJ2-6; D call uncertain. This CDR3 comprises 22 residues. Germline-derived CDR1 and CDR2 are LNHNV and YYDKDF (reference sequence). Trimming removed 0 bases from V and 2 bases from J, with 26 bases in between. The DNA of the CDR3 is TGTGCCACCAGCAGAGATTCGGCCTCCTTAAAACAAGCGAACACTGGGGCCAACGTCCTGACTTTC. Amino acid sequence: CATSRDSASLKQANTGANVLTF.

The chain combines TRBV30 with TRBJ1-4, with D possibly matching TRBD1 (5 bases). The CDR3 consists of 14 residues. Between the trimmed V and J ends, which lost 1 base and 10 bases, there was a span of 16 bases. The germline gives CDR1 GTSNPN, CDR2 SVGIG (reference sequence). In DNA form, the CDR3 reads TGTGCCTGGAGTGGGGGCGGGGCAGCTGGAAAACTGTTTTTT. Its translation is CAWSGGGAAGKLFF.

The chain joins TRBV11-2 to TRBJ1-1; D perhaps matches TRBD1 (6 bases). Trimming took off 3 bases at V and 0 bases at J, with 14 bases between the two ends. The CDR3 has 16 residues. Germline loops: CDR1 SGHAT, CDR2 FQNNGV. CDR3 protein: CASSLGAGAMNTEAFF. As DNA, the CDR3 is TGTGCCAGCAGCTTGGGGGCCGGGGCCATGAACACTGAAGCTTTCTTT. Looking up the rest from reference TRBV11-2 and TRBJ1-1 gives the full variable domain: EAGVAQSPRYKIIEKRQSVAFWCNPISGHATLYWYQQILGQGPKLLIQFQNNGVVDDSQLPKDRFSAERLKGVDSTLKIQPAKLEDSAVYLCASSLGAGAMNTEAFFGQGTRLTVV.

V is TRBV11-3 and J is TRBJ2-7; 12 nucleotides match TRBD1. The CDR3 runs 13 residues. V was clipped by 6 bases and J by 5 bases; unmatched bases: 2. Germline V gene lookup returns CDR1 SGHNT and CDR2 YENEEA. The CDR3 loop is CASRGTGGNEQYF. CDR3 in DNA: TGTGCCAGCAGGGGGACAGGGGGCAACGAGCAGTACTTC.

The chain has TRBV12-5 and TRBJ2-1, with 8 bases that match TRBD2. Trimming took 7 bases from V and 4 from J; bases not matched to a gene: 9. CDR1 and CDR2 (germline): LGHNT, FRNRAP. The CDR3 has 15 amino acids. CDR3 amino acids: CASDPGTSSYNEQFF. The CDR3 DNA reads TGTGCTAGTGACCCCGGGACTAGTAGTTACAATGAGCAGTTCTTC.

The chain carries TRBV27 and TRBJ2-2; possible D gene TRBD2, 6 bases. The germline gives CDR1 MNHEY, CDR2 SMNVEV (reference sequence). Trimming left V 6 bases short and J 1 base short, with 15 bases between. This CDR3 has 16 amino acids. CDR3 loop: CASRGGAGRNTGELFF. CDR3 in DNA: TGTGCCAGCAGGGGCGGGGCGGGCCGGAACACCGGGGAGCTGTTTTTT.

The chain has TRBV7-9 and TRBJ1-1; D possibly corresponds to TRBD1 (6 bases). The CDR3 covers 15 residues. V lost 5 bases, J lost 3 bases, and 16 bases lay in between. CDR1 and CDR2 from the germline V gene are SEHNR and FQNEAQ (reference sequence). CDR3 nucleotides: TGTGCCAGCAGCGGAGAGCAGGGGTCCTACACTGAAGCTTTCTTT. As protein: CASSGEQGSYTEAFF.

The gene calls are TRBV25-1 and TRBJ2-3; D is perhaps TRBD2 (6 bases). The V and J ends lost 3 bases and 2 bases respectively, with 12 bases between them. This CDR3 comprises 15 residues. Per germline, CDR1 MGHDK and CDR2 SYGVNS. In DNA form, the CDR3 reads TGTGCCAGCAGTGACAGTGGCGGGATCACAGATACGCAGTATTTT. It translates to CASSDSGGITDTQYF.

The CDR3, as DNA: TGCGCCAGCACCCGGACTACTAGCGGTTACGAGCAGTACTTC. This gives the protein CASTRTTSGYEQYF. The rearrangement uses TRBV5-1 and TRBJ2-7; 8 bases fit TRBD2. After removal of 6 bases from V and 4 bases from J, the junction contained 9 bases not matched to a gene. Germline loops: CDR1 SGHRS, CDR2 YFSETQ. The CDR3 is made up of 14 amino acids.

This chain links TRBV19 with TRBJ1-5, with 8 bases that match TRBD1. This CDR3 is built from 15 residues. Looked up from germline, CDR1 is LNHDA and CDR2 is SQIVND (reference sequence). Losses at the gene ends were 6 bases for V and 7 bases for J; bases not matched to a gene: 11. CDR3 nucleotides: TGTGCCAGTAGCGGCGGACAGGGTGGTGTCCAGCCCCAGCATTTT. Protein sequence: CASSGGQGGVQPQHF.

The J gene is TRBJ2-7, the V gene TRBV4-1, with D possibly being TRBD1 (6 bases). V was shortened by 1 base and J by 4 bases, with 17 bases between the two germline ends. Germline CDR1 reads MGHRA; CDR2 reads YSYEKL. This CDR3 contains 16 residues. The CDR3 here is CASSQVVTGGSYEQYF. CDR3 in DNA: TGCGCCAGCAGCCAAGTAGTGACAGGAGGTTCGTACGAGCAGTACTTC.

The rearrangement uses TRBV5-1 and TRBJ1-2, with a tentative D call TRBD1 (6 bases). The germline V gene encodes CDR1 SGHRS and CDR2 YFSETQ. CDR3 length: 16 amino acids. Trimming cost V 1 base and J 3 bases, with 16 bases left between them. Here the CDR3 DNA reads TGCGCCAGCAGCTTGAGCCCCCGGGACACGTACTATGGCTACACCTTC. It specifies CASSLSPRDTYYGYTF.

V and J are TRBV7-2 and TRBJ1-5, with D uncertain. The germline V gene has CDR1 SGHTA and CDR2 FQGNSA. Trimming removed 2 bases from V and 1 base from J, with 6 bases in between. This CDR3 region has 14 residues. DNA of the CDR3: TGTGCCAGCAGCTTATCTTTAAGCAATCAGCCCCAGCATTTT. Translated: CASSLSLSNQPQHF.

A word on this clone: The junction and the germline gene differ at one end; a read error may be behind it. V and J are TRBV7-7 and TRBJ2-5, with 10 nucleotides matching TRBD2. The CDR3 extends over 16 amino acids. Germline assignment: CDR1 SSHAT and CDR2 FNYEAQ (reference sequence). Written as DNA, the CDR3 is TGTGCTAGCAGCTTAGGCGTGACTAGCGGGCAAGAGACCCAGTACTTC. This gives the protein CASSLGVTSGQETQYF.

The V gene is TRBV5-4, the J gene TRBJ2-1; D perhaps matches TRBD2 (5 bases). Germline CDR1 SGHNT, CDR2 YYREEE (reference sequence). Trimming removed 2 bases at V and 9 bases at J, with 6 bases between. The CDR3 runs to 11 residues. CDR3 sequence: CASSFGVEQFF. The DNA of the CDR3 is TGTGCCAGCAGCTTCGGGGTTGAGCAGTTCTTC. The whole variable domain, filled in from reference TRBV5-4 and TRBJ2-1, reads ETGVTQSPTHLIKTRGQQVTLRCSSQSGHNTVSWYQQALGQGPQFIFQYYREEENGRGNFPPRFSGLQFPNYSSELNVNALELDDSALYLCASSFGVEQFFGPGTRLTVL.

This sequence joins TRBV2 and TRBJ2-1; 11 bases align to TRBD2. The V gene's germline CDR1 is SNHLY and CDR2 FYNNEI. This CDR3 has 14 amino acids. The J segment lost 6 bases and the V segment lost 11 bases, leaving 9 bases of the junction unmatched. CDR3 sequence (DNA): TGTGCCTCAGCACGTAGCGGGAGGGCCAATGAGCAGTTCTTC. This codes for CASARSGRANEQFF.